The present entry profiles one TCR beta chain with its context. This sample is drawn from a study of blood T cell repertoires in COVID-19. Across the whole study: The United States, Italy and Spain supplied acute and convalescent COVID-19 samples.

The V and J ends lost 5 bases and 2 bases, in that order; junction bases with no gene match: 4. Germline V gives CDR1 LNHDA, CDR2 SQIVND (reference sequence). The CDR3 is made up of 14 amino acids. Original handling: Researchers report that nucleated cell counts were estimated from reference gene primer amplification. Method: immunoSEQ multiplex PCR; TCRdb's copy keeps in-frame clones and lacks some. The V and J calls and clone size are taken from that table; D and trimming were inferred from the DNA. The sample shows some 83,000 clones, around 90% of them seen only once. Material for sequencing was peripheral blood. This TCR derives from a man older than 75 with active or convalescent COVID-19. The J gene is TRBJ2-7, the V gene TRBV19, with TRBD1 matching 9 bases. CDR3: CASSVTGGPYEQYV. CDR3 coding DNA: TGTGCCAGTAGTGTGACAGGGGGTCCCTACGAGCAGTACGTC.